This entry features one T cell receptor beta chain sequence. Sequencing used immunoSEQ multiplex PCR; TCRdb keeps in-frame clones, though not all of them. The data show 150,000 to 250,000 clones, 65% to 85% seen once. V gave up 4 bases and J gave up 3 bases; unmatched junction bases: 7. CDR1 MDHEN and CDR2 SYDVKM come from the germline V gene. The CDR3 consists of 16 residues. The data were obtained in a study of blood T cell repertoires in COVID-19. Sample: PBMCs or T cells enriched from blood (not recorded which). This TCR derives from a man aged 40-49 years who had recovered from COVID-19. The chain links TRBV28 to TRBJ1-5; TRBD1 matches at 9 bases. The CDR3 here is CASSSQGAPNNQPQHF. The DNA of the CDR3 is TGTGCCAGCAGTTCACAGGGGGCCCCTAACAATCAGCCCCAGCATTTT.